Presented here are 29 T cell receptor beta chains from one specimen sequenced in a study of Graves' ophthalmopathy and Graves' hyperthyroidism. Amplification from RNA transcripts yielded the TCR beta CDR3 regions. RT-PCR was first run with HTBI primers, then multiplex PCR in a second round. TCRdb re-called the multiplex PCR reads with MiXCR, one entry per CDR3 protein. The sample consists of more than 1,000,000 distinct CDR3 sequences, 35% to 40% of them appearing once. Specimen: peripheral blood or thyroid tissue (not recorded which). These receptors were obtained from an adult man with Graves' hyperthyroidism.

This clonotype was recorded many times. V usage is TRBV14 and J usage is TRBJ2-7; D remains ambiguous. The germline CDR1 and CDR2 sequences are SGHDN and FVKESK. V was clipped by 5 bases and J by 3 bases, with 20 bases between them. The CDR3 consists of 16 residues. Here the CDR3 DNA reads TGTGCCAGCAGCGATAAGTGGGCCTCTAACCACTACGAGCAGTACTTC. Its translation is CASSDKWASNHYEQYF.

The CDR3 is CASSENGNGEKLFF. In nucleotides, the CDR3 is TGTGCCAGCAGTGAAAACGGCAACGGGGAAAAACTGTTTTTT. The V gene is TRBV2, the J gene TRBJ1-4; D is unresolved. The V and J ends lost 2 bases and 8 bases respectively, with 12 bases between them. Germline V lookup: CDR1 SNHLY, CDR2 FYNNEI. The CDR3 has 14 amino acids.

The CDR3 protein is CASSYSRDRPSGANVLTF. In DNA, the CDR3 is TGTGCCAGCAGTTACTCGAGGGACAGGCCCTCTGGGGCCAACGTCCTGACTTTC. The chain has TRBV6-1 and TRBJ2-6, with 8 bases matching TRBD1. After removal of 5 bases from V and 0 bases from J, the junction contained 9 bases not matched to a gene. CDR1 MNHNS and CDR2 SASEGT come from the germline V gene. The CDR3 length is 18 residues.

The J gene is TRBJ1-1, the V gene TRBV7-9; no clear D. This CDR3 has 14 residues. Deletions cut 8 bases from V and 1 base from J, with 14 bases between. CDR1 and CDR2 from the germline V gene are SEHNR and FQNEAQ (reference sequence). DNA for the CDR3: TGTGCCAGCGGGAGGTTGAAGGGGAACACTGAAGCTTTCTTT. This codes for CASGRLKGNTEAFF.

This CDR3 reads CSAQMNTEAFF. The CDR3 nucleotides are TGCAGTGCTCAAATGAACACTGAAGCTTTCTTT. The V gene is TRBV20-1, the J gene TRBJ1-1; the D is unclear. V lost 5 bases and J lost 0, with 4 bases in between. CDR1 is DFQATT, CDR2 SNEGSKA, per germline (reference sequence). The CDR3 is 11 residues long.

This clonotype has ten or more counts. The chain uses TRBV10-3 and TRBJ2-2; 16 nucleotides align to TRBD2. This CDR3 is built from 19 residues. Germline V gene sequence: CDR1 ENHRY, CDR2 SYGVKD. The junction had 10 bases not matched to a gene; V was cut back by 6 bases and J by 3 bases. The CDR3 DNA sequence: TGTGCCATCAGCGCCGCCGGGACTAGCGGGAGGGGAGACACCGGGGAGCTGTTTTTT. Residues: CAISAAGTSGRGDTGELFF.

This clonotype was counted at least ten times. The rearrangement joins TRBV7-9 to TRBJ2-3, with D tentatively TRBD1 (6 bases). CDR1 and CDR2 from the germline V gene are SEHNR and FQNEAQ (reference sequence). The CDR3 is 15 amino acids. Trimming took off 5 bases at V and 0 bases at J, with 12 bases between the two ends. The chain's CDR3 is CASSRRQASTDTQYF. CDR3 bases: TGTGCCAGCAGCCGACGACAGGCTAGCACAGATACGCAGTATTTT.

Only a few counts were recorded for this clonotype. The germline gene is not matched at one end of the junction; a read error may be the cause. V and J are TRBV10-3 and TRBJ1-6, with a possible D match to TRBD1 (6 bases). CDR3 length: 18 amino acids. CDR1 is ENHRY, CDR2 SYGVKD, per germline. This chain's CDR3 is CASSWSDSKSSYNSPLHF. Here the CDR3 DNA reads TGTGCCAGCAGTTGGTCGGACAGCAAGAGCTCCTATAATTCACCCCTCCACTTT.

This sequence joins TRBV7-9 and TRBJ1-5; possible D gene TRBD1, 6 bases. The germline V gene encodes CDR1 SEHNR and CDR2 FQNEAQ (reference sequence). The CDR3 runs to 12 residues. Trimming stripped 5 bases from V and 11 bases from J, with 13 bases between. For the CDR3, the DNA is TGTGCCAGCAGCCGCGGGGGGCAGTCCCAGCATTTT. Amino acids: CASSRGGQSQHF.

This clonotype appeared many times. This chain joins TRBV20-1 and TRBJ2-7; maybe TRBD1 (7 bases). CDR1 and CDR2 from the germline V gene are DFQATT and SNEGSKA (reference sequence). The CDR3 is made up of 15 amino acids. Trimming left V 5 bases short and J 2 bases short, with 19 bases between. The CDR3 loop reads CSASRGAGGTYEQYF. The CDR3 region has the DNA TGCAGTGCTTCCCGCGGGGCAGGGGGTACCTACGAGCAGTACTTC.

This clonotype was counted ten times or more. The J gene is TRBJ1-1, the V gene TRBV7-2, with D unresolved. CDR1 and CDR2 from the germline V gene are SGHTA and FQGNSA. The CDR3 runs to 10 residues. In DNA form, the CDR3 reads TGTGCGACCACCCCGCACCGGGCTTTCTTT. Protein sequence: CATTPHRAFF.

This sequence joins TRBV29-1 and TRBJ1-2; D unresolved. The CDR3 is 15 amino acids. The germline V and J ends were trimmed by 8 bases and 8 bases, with 27 bases remaining between them. Germline CDR1 reads SQVTM; CDR2 reads ANQGSEA. The CDR3 DNA reads as TGCAGCAGCCCCGGGTCTCACGGCTCCTGGCGCGGCTACACCTTC. This translates into CSSPGSHGSWRGYTF.

The chain has TRBV5-1 and TRBJ2-7, with 12 bases that match TRBD2. The CDR3 contains 16 residues. The germline CDR1 and CDR2 sequences are SGHRS and YFSETQ. Trimming cost V 1 base and J 5 bases; bases outside gene matches: 7. CDR3 sequence reads: CASSLILAGGRDEQYF. CDR3 nucleotide sequence: TGCGCCAGCAGCTTGATCCTAGCGGGAGGGCGGGACGAGCAGTACTTC.

In its sample, this clonotype was seen many times. The chain carries TRBV19 and TRBJ2-5, with D possibly matching TRBD2 (5 bases). Between the trimmed V and J ends, which lost 3 bases and 0 bases, there was a span of 11 bases. This CDR3 comprises 15 residues. From germline, CDR1 is LNHDA and CDR2 SQIVND (reference sequence). CDR3 nucleotides: TGTGCCAGTAGTATGATCGGGAACAACCAAGAGACCCAGTACTTC. Its protein product is CASSMIGNNQETQYF.

This clonotype occurred many times. A junction boundary mismatches the germline segment, possibly from a read error. The genes are TRBV12-3 or TRBV12-4 and TRBJ2-7; D unclear. CDR3 size: 13 residues. The CDR3 nucleotides are TGCGCCAGCAGCTTGTCTGGACGCTACGAGCAGTACTTC. Amino acid sequence: CASSLSGRYEQYF.

Remarks on this clonotype: A much larger clone sits a single nucleotide away, making a read error possible. V usage is TRBV7-7 and J usage is TRBJ2-7; a weak D match, TRBD2 (6 bases). There are 13 residues in the CDR3. V was clipped by 4 bases and J by 4 bases, with 11 bases between them. CDR1 and CDR2 (germline): SSHAT, FNYEAQ (reference sequence). CDR3 residues: CASSSDGRYEQYF. Written as DNA, the CDR3 is TGTGCCAGCAGCTCTGACGGGAGATACGAGCAGTACTTC. Full variable domain (rest looked up from reference TRBV7-7 and TRBJ2-7): GAGVSQSPRYKVTKRGQDVTLRCDPISSHATLYWYQQALGQGPEFLTYFNYEAQPDKSGLPSDRFSAERPEGSISTLTIQRTEQRDSAMYRCASSSDGRYEQYFGPGTRLTVT.

V gene TRBV7-3 combines with J gene TRBJ2-5, with 8 positions matching TRBD2. This CDR3 is built from 15 residues. Germline trimming cut 5 bases from V and 3 bases from J; bases unmatched to any gene: 8. Germline V gene data show CDR1 as SGHTA and CDR2 as FQGTGA. The CDR3 DNA is TGTGCCAGCAGCCGGGTGGGGACTAGTGAAGAGACCCAGTACTTC. Translating it yields CASSRVGTSEETQYF.

At least ten counts were recorded for this clonotype. The chain has TRBV11-2 and TRBJ2-5; D uncertain. The length of the CDR3 is 14 residues. Per the germline V gene, CDR1 is SGHAT and CDR2 is FQNNGV. V lost 1 base and J 1 base, leaving 7 bases between the germline ends. The DNA for the CDR3 is TGTGCCAGCAGCTTAGGGCTCATCCAAGAGACCCAGTACTTC. Protein sequence: CASSLGLIQETQYF.

The table lists this clonotype with a few counts. The V and J genes are TRBV12-3 or TRBV12-4 and TRBJ2-6, with TRBD1 matching 8 bases. V lost 5 bases to trimming and J lost 3 bases; unmatched junction nucleotides: 0. CDR3 length equals 14 residues. As DNA, the CDR3 is TGTGCCAGCAGTGGACAGGGTGGGGCCAACGTCCTGACTTTC. It translates to CASSGQGGANVLTF.

The rearrangement joins TRBV7-9 to TRBJ2-6; D is unclear. The CDR3 contains 18 residues. V was shortened by 5 bases and J by 0 bases, with 17 bases between the two germline ends. Germline CDR1 SEHNR, CDR2 FQNEAQ (reference sequence). Here the CDR3 reads CASSLLERGVSGANVLTF. The DNA of the CDR3 is TGTGCCAGCAGCCTCTTGGAGCGTGGGGTCTCTGGGGCCAACGTCCTGACTTTC.

This clonotype was seen more than once but under ten times. V gene TRBV11-2 combines with J gene TRBJ2-2; 11 nucleotides align to TRBD1. V was clipped by 5 bases and J by 4 bases; unmatched bases: 6. Germline V gene lookup returns CDR1 SGHAT and CDR2 FQNNGV. CDR3 size: 16 residues. CDR3 nucleotide sequence: TGTGCCAGCAGCCGTGTGGGACAGGGGGTCACCGGGGAGCTGTTTTTT. As protein: CASSRVGQGVTGELFF.

Comments on this clonotype: It may be a read error: a sequence one base away is much more abundant. In this CDR3 the conserved last residue, phenylalanine or tryptophan, is missing, so a read error is likely. J is TRBJ1-5 and V is TRBV13; D might be TRBD1 (5 bases). Trimming took off 5 bases at V and 2 bases at J, with 13 bases between the two ends. CDR1 PRHDT and CDR2 FYEKMQ come from the germline V gene (reference sequence). The CDR3 has 15 residues. CDR3 DNA sequence: TGTGCCAGCAGCAAGCGGGGGGTAGGCAATCAGCCCCAGCATTGT. Amino acids: CASSKRGVGNQPQHC.

This rearrangement joins TRBV20-1 to TRBJ2-3; 9 bases line up with TRBD2. V was clipped by 6 bases and J by 5 bases; unmatched bases: 9. This CDR3 contains 14 residues. Germline values: CDR1 DFQATT, CDR2 SNEGSKA (reference sequence). CDR3 sequence (DNA): TGCAGTGCCAGGGGAGCGGGAGGTGGAGATACGCAGTATTTT. Translating gives CSARGAGGGDTQYF.

This clonotype was seen ten or more times. An end of the junction does not agree with germline; a read error may underlie this. J is TRBJ2-7 and V is TRBV4-1; D gene unclear. This CDR3 has 14 amino acids. Germline V gives CDR1 MGHRA, CDR2 YSYEKL. In nucleotides, the CDR3 is TGTGCCAGCAGCCAAGATCCAGGTTCCTACGAGCAGTACTTC. Translated: CASSQDPGSYEQYF.

This chain links TRBV20-1 with TRBJ1-5; D gene ambiguous. Germline V CDR1 and CDR2: DFQATT, SNEGSKA (reference sequence). CDR3 size: 15 residues. V lost 2 bases to trimming and J lost 0 bases, with 11 bases between them. CDR3: CSARPNLYSNQPQHF. CDR3 sequence (DNA): TGCAGTGCTAGACCCAACCTATATAGCAATCAGCCCCAGCATTTT.

This clonotype showed up just a few times. V gene TRBV20-1 combines with J gene TRBJ1-1, with D possibly TRBD1 on 5 matching bases. The CDR3 is 15 amino acids. Germline V gene lookup returns CDR1 DFQATT and CDR2 SNEGSKA (reference sequence). V dropped 4 bases and J dropped 0 bases, with 15 bases sitting between them. The CDR3 bases are TGCAGTGCTAAGCGCGGGGGTGAGATGAACACTGAAGCTTTCTTT. Amino acids: CSAKRGGEMNTEAFF.

The rearrangement uses TRBV12-3 or TRBV12-4 and TRBJ2-7, with no clear D. The CDR3 is 12 amino acids. V was clipped by 3 bases and J by 4 bases, with 7 bases between them. The CDR3 DNA is TGTGCCAGCAGTTTTGTTTGGTACGAGCAGTACTTC. This sequence encodes CASSFVWYEQYF.

V usage is TRBV2 and J usage is TRBJ2-5, with a possible D match to TRBD2 (6 bases). The germline CDR1 and CDR2 sequences are SNHLY and FYNNEI. The CDR3 has 14 residues. The CDR3 sequence: CARDLVTSQETQYF. The CDR3 DNA is TGTGCTAGAGATCTCGTGACTAGCCAAGAGACCCAGTACTTC. Based on the CDR3 plus reference TRBV2 and TRBJ2-5, the full variable domain is EPEVTQTPSHQVTQMGQEVILRCVPISNHLYFYWYRQILGQKVEFLVSFYNNEISEKSEIFDDQFSVERPDGSNFTLKIRSTKLEDSAMYFCARDLVTSQETQYFGPGTRLLVL.

Regarding this clonotype: This sequence may be a read error, since a much larger clone differs from it by one base. This sequence joins TRBV7-9 and TRBJ2-5; 8 nucleotides match TRBD2. The germline CDR1 and CDR2 sequences are SEHNR and FQNEAQ (reference sequence). The CDR3 extends over 15 amino acids. The CDR3 sequence: CASSLLAGPQEAQYF. CDR3 sequence (DNA): TGTGCCAGCAGCTTACTAGCGGGCCCCCAAGAGGCCCAGTACTTC. Drawing the rest from reference TRBV7-9 and TRBJ2-5, the complete variable domain is DTGVSQNPRHKITKRGQNVTFRCDPISEHNRLYWYRQTLGQGPEFLTYFQNEAQLEKSRLLSDRFSAERPKGSFSTLEIQRTEQGDSAMYLCASSLLAGPQEAQYFGPGTRLLVL.